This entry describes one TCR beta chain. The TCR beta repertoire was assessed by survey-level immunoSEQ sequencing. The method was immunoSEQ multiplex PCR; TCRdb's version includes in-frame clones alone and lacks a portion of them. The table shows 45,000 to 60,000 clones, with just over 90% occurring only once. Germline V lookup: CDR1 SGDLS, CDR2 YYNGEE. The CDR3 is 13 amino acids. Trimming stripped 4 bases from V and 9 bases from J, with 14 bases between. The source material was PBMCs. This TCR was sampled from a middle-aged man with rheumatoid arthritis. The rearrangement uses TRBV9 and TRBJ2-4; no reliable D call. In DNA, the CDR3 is TGTGCCAGCAGCCCCATCGTCCAAGGCATTCAGTACTTC. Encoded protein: CASSPIVQGIQYF.